This TCR beta chain was found in a study of blood T cell repertoires in COVID-19. Study-wide background: COVID-19 samples from acute and convalescent phases originated in the United States, Italy and Spain. In each case, the material was cDNA or gDNA derived from T cells, B-cell-depleted T cells, or PBMCs.

This clone occurred once. The CDR3 length is 15 residues. Trimming stripped 6 bases from V and 6 bases from J, with 17 bases between. CDR1 is MNHNY and CDR2 is SVGAGI in the germline V gene (reference sequence). As processed by the authors: Cell counts per sample came from amplifying reference gene primers. Assay: immunoSEQ multiplex PCR; the TCRdb copy retains only in-frame clones and omits some. The DNA was the basis for D and trimming; V, J and clone size are from that table. The sample lists 380,000 or so clones, about four fifths seen once, with 1.1% in the top ten. The chain recombines TRBV6-6 with TRBJ1-4; possible D gene TRBD1, 6 bases. This sequence was found in a human donor with acute or convalescent COVID-19. The donor label of this sample is uncertain. The sequencing input was peripheral blood. CDR3 residues: CASSPAGAGDEKLFF. The CDR3 coding sequence is TGTGCCAGCAGCCCCGCGGGGGCAGGCGATGAAAAACTGTTTTTT.